This passage covers 6 T cell receptor beta chains from one sample sequenced in a study of cytomegalovirus exposure and HLA in healthy donors. Produced via immunoSEQ multiplex PCR; TCRdb's table is partial and in-frame only. Among over 35,000 clones listed, over 85% were seen once. The specimen was PBMCs. These receptor sequences come from a man aged 18 to 29 in good health and CMV-seronegative.

This rearrangement joins TRBV14 to TRBJ1-2; no clear D gene. This CDR3 has 15 amino acids. The germline CDR1 and CDR2 sequences are SGHDN and FVKESK. The ends were cut back, 1 base at V and 5 bases at J, with 14 bases in the middle. The CDR3 DNA is TGTGCCAGCAGCCAAGGTGTGGGAGGGAAGTATGGCTACACCTTC. This sequence encodes CASSQGVGGKYGYTF.

CDR3 loop: CASSLQIANYGYTF. In nucleotides, the CDR3 is TGTGCCAGCAGTTTACAGATTGCTAACTATGGCTACACCTTC. The rearrangement uses TRBV28 and TRBJ1-2, with no clear D. Germline CDR1 and CDR2: MDHEN and SYDVKM. This CDR3 contains 14 residues. Trimming pared 2 bases from V and 0 bases from J, leaving 7 bases between.

This chain uses TRBV19 with TRBJ2-7; 8 bases align to TRBD1. The CDR3 runs to 15 residues. The germline V gene encodes CDR1 LNHDA and CDR2 SQIVND (reference sequence). The ends lost 0 bases at V and 3 bases at J; junction bases unmatched: 4. The CDR3 DNA reads as TGTGCCAGTAGTATAGAAGGGACAGGAAACTACGAGCAGTACTTC. This encodes CASSIEGTGNYEQYF.

V and J are TRBV28 and TRBJ2-5; 9 nucleotides match TRBD2. Per germline, CDR1 MDHEN and CDR2 SYDVKM. The CDR3 has 15 amino acids. The J segment lost 5 bases and the V segment lost 3 bases, leaving 7 bases of the junction unmatched. The CDR3 protein is CASSLASGIMETQYF. CDR3 DNA: TGTGCCAGCAGTTTGGCTAGCGGGATAATGGAGACCCAGTACTTC. The full variable domain, rest sourced from reference TRBV28 and TRBJ2-5, is DVKVTQSSRYLVKRTGEKVFLECVQDMDHENMFWYRQDPGLGLRLIYFSYDVKMKEKGDIPEGYSVSREKKERFSLILESASTNQTSMYLCASSLASGIMETQYFGPGTRLLVL.

The gene calls are TRBV14 and TRBJ2-2, with no clear D. Trimming took off 2 bases at V and 2 bases at J, with 6 bases between the two ends. CDR1 is SGHDN, CDR2 FVKESK, per germline. The CDR3 is made up of 14 amino acids. CDR3 DNA: TGTGCCAGCAGCCAACAGGCTAACACCGGGGAGCTGTTTTTT. This sequence encodes CASSQQANTGELFF. Full variable domain (outside the CDR3, taken from reference TRBV14 and TRBJ2-2): EAGVTQFPSHSVIEKGQTVTLRCDPISGHDNLYWYRRVMGKEIKFLLHFVKESKQDESGMPNNRFLAERTGGTYSTLKVQPAELEDSGVYFCASSQQANTGELFFGEGSRLTVL.

The genes are TRBV6-1 and TRBJ1-2; D uncertain. Germline values: CDR1 MNHNS, CDR2 SASEGT. The CDR3 extends over 14 amino acids. V shed 2 bases and J shed 6 bases, with 13 bases lying between them. The chain's CDR3 is CASSEWLQKDGYTF. The DNA of the CDR3 is TGTGCCAGCAGTGAATGGCTACAGAAAGATGGCTACACCTTC.